This TCR beta chain was observed in a study of technical replicates of blood from several donors. The germline V gene encodes CDR1 SGHTA and CDR2 FQGTGA. Trimming stripped 5 bases from V and 8 bases from J, with 16 bases between. CDR3 length: 14 amino acids. The data were produced by immunoSEQ multiplex PCR, yet TCRdb's version contains in-frame clones alone and is incomplete. The table lists 75,000 to 95,000 clones, roughly 94% of them singletons. The sequence derives from a human donor in good health. This chain uses TRBV7-3 with TRBJ2-1; tentatively, D is TRBD1 (5 bases). The sample taken for sequencing was T cells isolated from PBMCs. This CDR3 reads CASSHDRFSDEQFF. DNA of the CDR3: TGTGCCAGCAGCCACGACAGATTTTCGGATGAGCAGTTCTTC.